Below are 5 T cell receptor beta chains sequenced from a single sample in a study of cytomegalovirus exposure and HLA in healthy donors. Primers included in the PCR were 60 Vbeta and 13 Jbeta primers. Repertoires were generated with immunoSEQ multiplex PCR, while TCRdb's copy carries only in-frame clones and drops some. Counted here are approximately 160,000 clones, about four fifths occurring once; the ten biggest clones make up around 4.9%. Sequenced material: PBMCs. The source of these receptors is a girl between 5 and 17 years old in good health and CMV-seropositive.

This chain uses TRBV5-1 with TRBJ2-6; D might be TRBD1 (6 bases). The CDR3 has 15 amino acids. Germline V gene sequence: CDR1 SGHRS, CDR2 YFSETQ. V lost 3 bases and J lost 4, with 11 bases in between. CDR3 DNA sequence: TGCGCCAGCAGCTCCGGACAGCCGGGGGCCAACGTCCTGACTTTC. This encodes CASSSGQPGANVLTF.

V gene TRBV29-1 combines with J gene TRBJ2-1; the match to TRBD2 covers 7 bases. Per germline, CDR1 SQVTM and CDR2 ANQGSEA. The CDR3 runs to 12 residues. Losses at the gene ends were 4 bases for V and 8 bases for J; bases not matched to a gene: 5. CDR3 sequence (DNA): TGCAGCGTTGCGGGGGGTTGGGATGAGCAGTTCTTC. It is translated as CSVAGGWDEQFF.

This chain joins TRBV11-2 and TRBJ1-1; D is perhaps TRBD1 (5 bases). Deletions cut 5 bases from V and 6 bases from J, with 16 bases between. This CDR3 spans 14 amino acids. Germline lookup yields CDR1 SGHAT and CDR2 FQNNGV. The CDR3 spells CASSALTGTPEAFF. In nucleotides, the CDR3 is TGTGCCAGCAGCGCCTTAACAGGCACCCCTGAAGCTTTCTTT.

The V gene is TRBV5-1, the J gene TRBJ1-1, with a possible D match to TRBD1 (5 bases). This CDR3 spans 14 amino acids. V was cut by 0 bases and J by 9 bases, with 15 bases left in between. Per the germline V gene, CDR1 is SGHRS and CDR2 is YFSETQ. CDR3 DNA: TGCGCCAGCAGCTTGGCCCAGGGACTGACAAAAGCTTTCTTT. It is translated as CASSLAQGLTKAFF.

The CDR3 nucleotides are TGTGCCTGGAGTGTGGCCAAAAATCAGCCCCAGCATTTT. Translated: CAWSVAKNQPQHF. The genes are TRBV30 and TRBJ1-5; D not certain. Germline CDR1 reads GTSNPN; CDR2 reads SVGIG (reference sequence). The V end was cut by 0 bases, the J end by 4 bases, with 7 bases between. The CDR3 spans 13 residues.